This passage covers 32 T cell receptor beta chains from one sample sequenced in a study of T cell responses to AZD1222 COVID-19 vaccine. Sequencing was performed with immunoSEQ multiplex PCR; in TCRdb, only in-frame clones are kept and a portion is missing. The sample yields 150,000 to 200,000 clones, roughly 94% seen once. Sample: peripheral blood, taken on day 0 of AZD1222 vaccination. The receptors stem from an adult in good health.

The rearrangement joins TRBV5-1 to TRBJ2-6, with 9 bases aligning to TRBD1. This CDR3 has 17 residues. Per the germline V gene, CDR1 is SGHRS and CDR2 is YFSETQ. V lost 4 bases to trimming and J lost 0 bases; unmatched junction nucleotides: 5. CDR3 residues: CASSTGGGGSGANVLTF. CDR3 nucleotides: TGCGCCAGCAGCACAGGGGGCGGTGGCTCTGGGGCCAACGTCCTGACTTTC.

The chain carries TRBV20-1 and TRBJ1-5; D ambiguous. This CDR3 has 11 residues. Germline CDR1 reads DFQATT; CDR2 reads SNEGSKA (reference sequence). V shed 0 bases and J shed 11 bases, with 8 bases lying between them. The chain's CDR3 is CSARDLRAQHF. The CDR3 region has the DNA TGCAGTGCTAGAGATCTGAGGGCCCAGCATTTT.

The V call is TRBV5-1, the J call TRBJ2-7; 8 positions agree with TRBD2. The germline V gene encodes CDR1 SGHRS and CDR2 YFSETQ. The V segment lost 3 bases and the J segment 4 bases; nucleotides outside the gene matches: 6. The length of the CDR3 is 14 residues. CDR3 region: CASSSQRERYEQYF. CDR3 bases: TGCGCCAGCAGCTCCCAGCGGGAGAGGTACGAGCAGTACTTC.

The chain has TRBV9 and TRBJ1-2, with D possibly being TRBD1 (5 bases). The CDR3 is made up of 11 amino acids. Germline values: CDR1 SGDLS, CDR2 YYNGEE. CDR3 DNA: TGTGCTTCGGAGCAGGGTGATGGCTACACCTTC. Amino acids: CASEQGDGYTF.

This clone has a single count. The rearrangement joins TRBV5-5 to TRBJ1-2; D unclear. The CDR3 extends over 11 amino acids. In germline, CDR1 is SGHKS, CDR2 YYEKEE (reference sequence). V lost 3 bases to trimming and J lost 4 bases, with 4 bases between them. The CDR3 DNA is TGTGCCAGCAGCTGGAGCTATGGCTACACCTTC. It yields the protein CASSWSYGYTF.

This chain uses TRBV5-4 with TRBJ2-7, with D hard to call. V was shortened by 1 base and J by 2 bases, with 4 bases between the two germline ends. The CDR3 covers 12 residues. Germline V gives CDR1 SGHNT, CDR2 YYREEE (reference sequence). The CDR3 region has the DNA TGTGCCAGCAGCTTGAGTCCCTACGAGCAGTACTTC. It translates to CASSLSPYEQYF.

This sequence joins TRBV20-1 and TRBJ1-1; 7 bases are shared with TRBD1. This CDR3 spans 12 amino acids. V shed 5 bases, J shed 8 bases, and the junction held 8 bases outside the gene matches. Germline V CDR1 and CDR2: DFQATT, SNEGSKA (reference sequence). Here the CDR3 DNA reads TGCAGTGCTGGTGGGGGACAGATAGAAGCTTTCTTT. Translation gives CSAGGGQIEAFF.

This sequence joins TRBV4-1 and TRBJ1-2; 7 nucleotides align to TRBD1. The CDR3 consists of 15 residues. Unmatched junction bases numbered 6, after V lost 1 base and J lost 4 bases. CDR1 is MGHRA, CDR2 YSYEKL, per germline. CDR3 loop: CASSQGQGLSYGYTF. Here the CDR3 DNA reads TGCGCCAGCAGCCAAGGACAGGGACTAAGCTATGGCTACACCTTC.

For the CDR3, the DNA is TGTGCCAGCAGTAGACAGGGGAACACTGAAGCTTTCTTT. Translated: CASSRQGNTEAFF. This chain joins TRBV5-5 and TRBJ1-1; TRBD1 matches 7 bases. Germline-derived CDR1 and CDR2 are SGHKS and YYEKEE (reference sequence). With 5 bases clipped from V and 1 base from J, the junction kept 2 bases outside the gene matches. The CDR3 loop spans 13 amino acids.

This clone was observed once. V usage is TRBV7-3 and J usage is TRBJ2-5, with a possible D match to TRBD2 (5 bases). V was clipped by 5 bases and J by 1 base, with 11 bases between them. Germline V lookup: CDR1 SGHTA, CDR2 FQGTGA. The CDR3 has 14 residues. Here the CDR3 reads CASSPDGLQETQYF. The CDR3 DNA is TGTGCCAGCAGCCCGGACGGACTCCAAGAGACCCAGTACTTC.

The genes are TRBV6-2 or TRBV6-3 and TRBJ2-1; TRBD2 aligns across 7 bases. CDR3 length: 13 amino acids. Germline V gene lookup returns CDR1 MNHEY and CDR2 SVGEGT. V trimming: 2 bases; J trimming: 8 bases; junction bases outside the gene matches: 3. CDR3 sequence: CASSYRDYDEQFF. CDR3 nucleotide sequence: TGTGCCAGCAGTTACCGGGACTATGATGAGCAGTTCTTC.

The V and J genes are TRBV6-1 and TRBJ2-5; 11 bases are shared with TRBD2. This CDR3 is built from 19 residues. CDR1 and CDR2 from the germline V gene are MNHNS and SASEGT. With V trimmed by 0 bases and J by 7 bases, 16 bases remained unmatched. The DNA for the CDR3 is TGTGCCAGCAGTGAAGCGCCGACTAGCGGGACTCTCTCCTGGAGGACCCAGTACTTC. Protein sequence: CASSEAPTSGTLSWRTQYF.

This clone was counted a few times. V gene TRBV19 combines with J gene TRBJ2-2, with 9 bases identical to TRBD1. V was clipped by 6 bases and J by 4 bases; unmatched bases: 12. CDR3 length equals 17 residues. The germline CDR1 and CDR2 sequences are LNHDA and SQIVND (reference sequence). CDR3 protein: CASRKTGTGPITGELFF. The CDR3, as DNA: TGTGCCAGTAGGAAAACCGGGACAGGGCCTATCACCGGGGAGCTGTTTTTT.

This clone was counted a single time. This rearrangement joins TRBV2 to TRBJ2-7; D is unresolved. Trimming cost V 4 bases and J 3 bases, with 1 base left between them. The CDR3 contains 10 residues. CDR1 and CDR2 (germline): SNHLY, FYNNEI. The DNA of the CDR3 is TGTGCCAGCAGTGTCTACGAGCAGTACTTC. Its translation is CASSVYEQYF.

The DNA for the CDR3 is TGTGCCTGGAGTGCGTCGGGGTCGGGGTATGGCTACACCTTC. Protein product: CAWSASGSGYGYTF. The gene calls are TRBV30 and TRBJ1-2; D gene ambiguous. V was cut by 1 base and J by 5 bases, with 14 bases left in between. This CDR3 has 14 amino acids. Germline values: CDR1 GTSNPN, CDR2 SVGIG (reference sequence).

This chain joins TRBV12-1 and TRBJ2-6; the D call in the table, TRBD1, was not verified against the DNA. TRBV12-1 is marked as a pseudogene. The CDR3 totals 17 residues. CDR3 sequence: CAGSGVAPDSGANVLTF. The CDR3, as DNA: TGTGCCGGCTCAGGGGTAGCGCCGGACTCTGGGGCCAACGTCCTGACTTTC.

This clone is a singleton in its sample. V and J are TRBV3-1 (or the pseudogene TRBV3-2) and TRBJ2-1, with D possibly TRBD2 on 5 matching bases. V was clipped by 4 bases and J by 7 bases, with 11 bases between them. This CDR3 region has 13 residues. Germline loops: CDR1 LGHDT, CDR2 YNNKEL (reference sequence). CDR3 residues: CASSPLQRNEQFF. The DNA of the CDR3 is TGTGCCAGCAGCCCCCTCCAGCGGAATGAGCAGTTCTTC.

As concerns this clone: Additional DNA sequences in this sample encode the identical CDR3. The chain combines TRBV3-1 (or the pseudogene TRBV3-2) with TRBJ2-7; D unclear. Germline loops: CDR1 LGHDT, CDR2 YNNKEL (reference sequence). V lost 1 base, J lost 4 bases, and 5 bases lay in between. The CDR3 totals 12 residues. The CDR3 nucleotides are TGTGCCAGCAGCCAAGCCGGGTACGAGCAGTACTTC. Translated, it gives CASSQAGYEQYF.

The V and J genes are TRBV2 and TRBJ1-1, with a weak D call TRBD1 (6 bases). Germline loops: CDR1 SNHLY, CDR2 FYNNEI. The CDR3 has 11 residues. CDR3 amino acids: CVLQGNTEAFF. The DNA of the CDR3 is TGTGTGCTACAGGGCAACACTGAAGCTTTCTTT.

This clone was seen once. The chain employs TRBV7-6 and TRBJ2-3; the D gene is possibly TRBD2 (6 bases). V was clipped by 5 bases and J by 5 bases, with 14 bases between them. The CDR3 covers 14 residues. Germline CDR1 is SGHVS and CDR2 is FNYEAQ. The chain's CDR3 is CASSPGTGQDTQYF. The CDR3 region has the DNA TGTGCCAGCAGCCCCGGGACTGGACAAGATACGCAGTATTTT. The variable domain in full, with the rest retrieved from reference TRBV7-6 and TRBJ2-3, is GAGVSQSPRYKVTKRGQDVALRCDPISGHVSLYWYRQALGQGPEFLTYFNYEAQQDKSGLPNDRFSAERPEGSISTLTIQRTEQRDSAMYRCASSPGTGQDTQYFGPGTRLTVL.

The chain links TRBV28 to TRBJ1-2; 8 bases align to TRBD1. The ends lost 5 bases at V and 0 bases at J; junction bases unmatched: 5. Germline V lookup: CDR1 MDHEN, CDR2 SYDVKM. The CDR3 covers 15 residues. The CDR3 spells CASSRGQAANYGYTF. The CDR3 DNA sequence: TGTGCCAGCAGTCGGGGACAGGCCGCTAACTATGGCTACACCTTC.

The CDR3 is CATSAPWGDQPQHF. The DNA for the CDR3 is TGTGCCACCAGTGCCCCCTGGGGAGATCAGCCCCAGCATTTT. The J gene is TRBJ1-5, the V gene TRBV24-1; D gene unclear. The germline V gene has CDR1 KGHDR and CDR2 SFDVKD. The CDR3 extends over 14 amino acids. V lost 5 bases and J 5 bases, leaving 12 bases between the germline ends.

For this clone: This same CDR3 is encoded by further DNA sequences in the sample. This chain uses TRBV12-3 or TRBV12-4 with TRBJ2-2; D gene ambiguous. The CDR3 is made up of 11 amino acids. Trimming pared 6 bases from V and 5 bases from J, leaving 4 bases between. The CDR3 loop reads CASRLTGELFF. Written as DNA, the CDR3 is TGTGCCAGCAGACTGACCGGGGAGCTGTTTTTT.

This clone was observed a handful of times. The gene calls are TRBV11-2 and TRBJ2-1; D may match TRBD1 or TRBD2 (5 bases each). The CDR3 totals 15 residues. V was pared by 4 bases and J by 0 bases, with 10 bases between. Germline CDR1 and CDR2: SGHAT and FQNNGV. The CDR3 DNA sequence: TGTGCCAGCAGCTCCAAGGGGAGCTCCTACAATGAGCAGTTCTTC. This gives the protein CASSSKGSSYNEQFF. Filled out from reference TRBV11-2 and TRBJ2-1, the complete variable domain reads EAGVAQSPRYKIIEKRQSVAFWCNPISGHATLYWYQQILGQGPKLLIQFQNNGVVDDSQLPKDRFSAERLKGVDSTLKIQPAKLEDSAVYLCASSSKGSSYNEQFFGPGTRLTVL.

V is TRBV28 and J is TRBJ1-5; 7 nucleotides match TRBD1. The CDR3 runs 14 residues. The V segment lost 4 bases and the J segment 6 bases; nucleotides outside the gene matches: 6. Germline V gene data show CDR1 as MDHEN and CDR2 as SYDVKM. This CDR3 is CASSSRGLVQPQHF. CDR3 nucleotides: TGTGCCAGCAGTTCCAGGGGGTTGGTTCAGCCCCAGCATTTT.

The V call is TRBV5-1, the J call TRBJ2-1; 13 bases align to TRBD2. Unmatched junction bases numbered 15, after V lost 2 bases and J lost 10 bases. The germline V gene has CDR1 SGHRS and CDR2 YFSETQ. The CDR3 sequence is 18 residues long. This CDR3 reads CASSFSAAGLAGAGEQFF. CDR3 nucleotides: TGCGCCAGCAGCTTTTCAGCTGCAGGACTAGCGGGAGCAGGGGAGCAGTTCTTC.

The V and J genes are TRBV6-2 or TRBV6-3 and TRBJ1-4, with a tentative D call TRBD1 (5 bases). Trimming stripped 4 bases from V and 7 bases from J, with 10 bases between. The CDR3 consists of 13 residues. Germline CDR1 and CDR2: MNHEY and SVGEGT. The CDR3 DNA reads as TGTGCCAGCAGTTCGGGACGGGCTGAAAAACTGTTTTTT. Protein sequence: CASSSGRAEKLFF.

The genes are TRBV10-3 and TRBJ2-5, with D hard to call. V was trimmed by 3 bases and J by 5 bases, leaving 4 bases between them. CDR1 is ENHRY, CDR2 SYGVKD, per germline. The CDR3 has 11 residues. The CDR3 protein is CAISDLETQYF. The CDR3 DNA follows: TGTGCCATCAGTGATCTGGAGACCCAGTACTTC.

The rearrangement joins TRBV3-1 (or the pseudogene TRBV3-2) to TRBJ2-5; unclear D gene. Germline V gene data show CDR1 as LGHDT and CDR2 as YNNKEL (reference sequence). The CDR3 has 11 amino acids. The V gene lost 1 base and the J gene lost 5 bases, with 2 bases spanning the gap. This chain's CDR3 is CASSQGETQYF. The CDR3, as DNA: TGTGCCAGCAGCCAAGGGGAGACCCAGTACTTC.

The V gene is TRBV13, the J gene TRBJ2-2; 8 bases line up with TRBD2. The CDR3 totals 16 residues. CDR1 is PRHDT, CDR2 FYEKMQ, per germline (reference sequence). V lost 1 base and J lost 4; bases outside the gene matches: 5. In nucleotides, the CDR3 is TGTGCCAGCAGCTTAGTTGCTAGCGGGCCCACCGGGGAGCTGTTTTTT. It codes for CASSLVASGPTGELFF. Looking up the rest from reference TRBV13 and TRBJ2-2 gives the full variable domain: AAGVIQSPRHLIKEKRETATLKCYPIPRHDTVYWYQQGPGQDPQFLISFYEKMQSDKGSIPDRFSAQQFSDYHSELNMSSLELGDSALYFCASSLVASGPTGELFFGEGSRLTVL.

The chain links TRBV5-1 to TRBJ2-7; D remains ambiguous. Trimming took 4 bases from V and 3 from J, leaving 14 bases between them. Germline V gene sequence: CDR1 SGHRS, CDR2 YFSETQ. The CDR3 contains 14 residues. The DNA for the CDR3 is TGCGCCAGCAGCGGGTCAGAATTGAACTACGAGCAGTACTTC. This translates into CASSGSELNYEQYF.

V and J are TRBV7-9 and TRBJ2-4, with D maybe TRBD1 (5 bases). Germline lookup yields CDR1 SEHNR and CDR2 FQNEAQ (reference sequence). V was trimmed by 4 bases and J by 7 bases, leaving 17 bases between them. The CDR3 loop spans 15 amino acids. The CDR3: CASSSLQGSQNIQYF. In nucleotides, the CDR3 is TGTGCCAGCAGCTCCCTGCAGGGATCTCAGAACATTCAGTACTTC. Based on the CDR3 plus reference TRBV7-9 and TRBJ2-4, the full variable domain is DTGVSQNPRHKITKRGQNVTFRCDPISEHNRLYWYRQTLGQGPEFLTYFQNEAQLEKSRLLSDRFSAERPKGSFSTLEIQRTEQGDSAMYLCASSSLQGSQNIQYFGAGTRLSVL.